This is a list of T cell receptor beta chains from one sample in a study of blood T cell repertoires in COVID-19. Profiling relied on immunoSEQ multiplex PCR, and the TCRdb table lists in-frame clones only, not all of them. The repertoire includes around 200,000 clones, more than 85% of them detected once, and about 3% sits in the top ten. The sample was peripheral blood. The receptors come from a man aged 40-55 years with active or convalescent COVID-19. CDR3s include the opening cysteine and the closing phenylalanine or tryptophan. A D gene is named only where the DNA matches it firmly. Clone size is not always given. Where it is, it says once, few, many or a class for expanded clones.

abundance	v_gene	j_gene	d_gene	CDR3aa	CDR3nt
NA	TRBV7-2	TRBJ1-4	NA	CASRKNGGFEKLFF	TGTGCCAGCAGGAAGAACGGGGGGTTTGAAAAACTGTTTTTT
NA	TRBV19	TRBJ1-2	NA	CATRFGAGYTF	TGTGCCACCCGTTTTGGGGCTGGCTACACCTTC
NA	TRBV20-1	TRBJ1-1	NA	CSASPGVNTEAFF	TGCAGTGCTAGTCCAGGGGTGAACACTGAAGCTTTCTTT
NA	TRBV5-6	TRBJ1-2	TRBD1	CASSTPRTGGPYGYTF	TGTGCCAGCAGCACTCCCAGGACAGGGGGCCCCTATGGCTACACCTTC
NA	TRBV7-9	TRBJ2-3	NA	CASLARRNTDTQYF	TGTGCCAGTTTAGCGAGGAGGAATACAGATACGCAGTATTTT
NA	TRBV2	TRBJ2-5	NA	CASIRDMGGETQYF	TGTGCCAGCATCCGGGACATGGGTGGGGAGACCCAGTACTTC
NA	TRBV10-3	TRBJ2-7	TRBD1	CAISTDRGSYEQYF	TGTGCCATCAGTACGGACAGGGGCTCCTACGAGCAGTACTTC
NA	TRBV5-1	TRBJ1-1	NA	CASSPYPGQEAFF	TGCGCCAGCAGCCCGTATCCGGGACAAGAAGCTTTCTTT
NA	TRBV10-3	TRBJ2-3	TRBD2	CAISVGRGTDTQYF	TGTGCCATCAGTGTTGGGAGGGGAACAGATACGCAGTATTTT
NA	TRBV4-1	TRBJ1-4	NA	CASSEGGGDEKLFF	TGCGCCAGCAGCGAAGGTGGGGGGGATGAAAAACTGTTTTTT
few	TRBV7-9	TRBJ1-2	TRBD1	CASSLGQGPNYGYTF	TGTGCCAGCAGCTTAGGACAGGGGCCTAACTATGGCTACACCTTC
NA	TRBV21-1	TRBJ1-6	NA	CASSNKAGLNSPLHF	TGTGCCAGCAGCAATAAGGCAGGGCTGAATTCACCCCTCCACTTT
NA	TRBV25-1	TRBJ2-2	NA	CASRRETNTGELFF	TGTGCCAGCAGACGGGAAACGAACACCGGGGAGCTGTTTTTT
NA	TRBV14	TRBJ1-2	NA	CASSQVGAGMDGYTF	TGTGCCAGCAGCCAAGTCGGAGCAGGGATGGATGGCTACACCTTC
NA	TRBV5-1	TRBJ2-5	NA	CASSLSIGAIQETQYF	TGCGCCAGCAGCTTGTCGATAGGGGCGATCCAAGAGACCCAGTACTTC
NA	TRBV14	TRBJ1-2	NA	CASSPIDRDYGYTF	TGTGCCAGCAGCCCCATCGACAGAGACTATGGCTACACCTTC
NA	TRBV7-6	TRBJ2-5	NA	CASSLAGVRETQYF	TGTGCCAGCAGCTTAGCGGGAGTCAGGGAGACCCAGTACTTC
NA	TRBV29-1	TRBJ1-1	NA	CSVKGGMNTEAFF	TGCAGCGTTAAGGGGGGGATGAACACTGAAGCTTTCTTT